This T cell receptor (beta chain) was sequenced during a study of T-cell reconstitution after alpha-beta-depleted transplantation in children. General observations from the study: Newly produced T cells mostly accounted for T-cell counts and diversity one year post-transplant. From surviving recipient T cells and thymic progenitors came the high day-60 TCRbeta diversity observed in some patients.

Construction of the TCRbeta library involved unique molecular identifiers. TCRdb itself ran the PCR reads through MiXCR, one entry per CDR3 protein. There are 400,000 to 450,000 distinct CDR3 sequences in the sample; around 46% occur only once, and under 35% lies in the top ten. The count of this clonotype is one. Its antigen is undetermined. Between the trimmed V and J ends, which lost 5 bases and 6 bases, there was a span of 14 bases. The germline V gene encodes CDR1 SGHRS and CDR2 YFSETQ. This CDR3 comprises 13 residues. This TCR derives from a girl aged 2 to 10 with aplastic anemia, due to receive a stem cell transplant. The sequencing here drew on PBMCs, taken before TCRalphabeta/CD19-depleted stem cell transplant. The rearrangement links TRBV5-1 to TRBJ1-2; TRBD1 might be the D (6 bases). The CDR3 sequence: CASRQNREDGYTF. DNA of the CDR3: TGCGCCAGCAGGCAGAACAGGGAAGATGGCTACACCTTC.